This TCR beta chain was observed in a study of blood T cell repertoires in COVID-19. Study in general: PBMCs, B-cell-depleted T cells, or T cells provided the cDNA or gDNA that made up the material.

Allocation to cohorts depended on clinical history reported by the participants. A COVID-19 case was met by exposed participants within 2 weeks before study entry. The repertoire was sequenced with immunoSEQ multiplex PCR; TCRdb's copy has only in-frame clones and lacks some. The sample yields around 190,000 clones, 84% seen once. A few counts support this clone. The CDR3 extends over 12 amino acids. V lost 8 bases and J lost 6, with 10 bases in between. CDR1 is SNHLY, CDR2 FYNNEI, per germline. The receptor was derived from a woman in her thirties who had been exposed to COVID-19. Sample: PBMCs or T cells enriched from blood (not recorded which). The rearrangement joins TRBV2 to TRBJ1-4; D is possibly TRBD1 (6 bases). The CDR3 sequence: CASGGADEKLFF. The CDR3 DNA reads as TGTGCCAGCGGGGGGGCCGATGAAAAACTGTTTTTT. The complete variable domain, with remaining parts taken from reference TRBV2 and TRBJ1-4, reads EPEVTQTPSHQVTQMGQEVILRCVPISNHLYFYWYRQILGQKVEFLVSFYNNEISEKSEIFDDQFSVERPDGSNFTLKIRSTKLEDSAMYFCASGGADEKLFFGSGTQLSVL.